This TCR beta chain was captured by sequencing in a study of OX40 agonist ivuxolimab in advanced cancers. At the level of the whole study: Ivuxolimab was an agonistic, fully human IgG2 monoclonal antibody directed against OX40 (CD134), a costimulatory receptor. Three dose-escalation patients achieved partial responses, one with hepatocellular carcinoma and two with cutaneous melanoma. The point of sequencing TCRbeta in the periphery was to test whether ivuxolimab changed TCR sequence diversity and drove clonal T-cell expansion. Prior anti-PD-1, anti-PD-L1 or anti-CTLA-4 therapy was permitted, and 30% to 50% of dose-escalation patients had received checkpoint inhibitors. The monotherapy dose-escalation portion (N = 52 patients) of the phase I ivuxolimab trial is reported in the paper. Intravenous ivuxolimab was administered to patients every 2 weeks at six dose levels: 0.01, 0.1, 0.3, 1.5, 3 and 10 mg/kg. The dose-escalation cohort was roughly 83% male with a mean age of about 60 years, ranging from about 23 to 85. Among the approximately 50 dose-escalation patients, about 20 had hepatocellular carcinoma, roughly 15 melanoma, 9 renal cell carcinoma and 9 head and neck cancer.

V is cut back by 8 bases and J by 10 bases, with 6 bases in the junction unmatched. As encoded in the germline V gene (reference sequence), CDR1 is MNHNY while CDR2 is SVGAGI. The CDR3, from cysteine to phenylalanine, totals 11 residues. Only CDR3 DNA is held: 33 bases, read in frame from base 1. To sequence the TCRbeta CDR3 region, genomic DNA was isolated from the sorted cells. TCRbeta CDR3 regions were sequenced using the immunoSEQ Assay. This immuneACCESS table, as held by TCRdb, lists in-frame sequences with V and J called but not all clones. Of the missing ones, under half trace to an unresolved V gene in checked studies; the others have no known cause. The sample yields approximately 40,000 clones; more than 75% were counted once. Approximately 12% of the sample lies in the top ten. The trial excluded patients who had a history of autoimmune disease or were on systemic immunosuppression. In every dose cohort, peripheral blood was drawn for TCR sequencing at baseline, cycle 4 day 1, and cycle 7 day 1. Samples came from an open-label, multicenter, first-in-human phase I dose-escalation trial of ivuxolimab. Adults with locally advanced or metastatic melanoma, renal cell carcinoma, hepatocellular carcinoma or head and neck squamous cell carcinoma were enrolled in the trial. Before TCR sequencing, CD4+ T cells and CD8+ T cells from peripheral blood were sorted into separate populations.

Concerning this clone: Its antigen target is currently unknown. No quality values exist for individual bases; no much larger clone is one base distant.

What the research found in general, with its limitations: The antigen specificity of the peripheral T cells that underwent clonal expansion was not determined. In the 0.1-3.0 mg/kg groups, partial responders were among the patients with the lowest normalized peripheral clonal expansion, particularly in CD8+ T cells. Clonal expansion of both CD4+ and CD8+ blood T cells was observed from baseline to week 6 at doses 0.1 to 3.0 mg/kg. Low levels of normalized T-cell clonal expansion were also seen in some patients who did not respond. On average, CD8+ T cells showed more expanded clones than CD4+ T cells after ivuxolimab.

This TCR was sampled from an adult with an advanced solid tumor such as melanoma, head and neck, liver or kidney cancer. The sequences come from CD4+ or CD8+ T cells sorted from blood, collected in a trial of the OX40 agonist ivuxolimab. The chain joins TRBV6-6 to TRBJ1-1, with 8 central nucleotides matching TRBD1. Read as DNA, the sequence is TGTGCCAGCGTTTCCGGGACAGGAGCTTTCTTT. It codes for CASVSGTGAFF.